These 17 T cell receptor beta chains share one sample of origin, sequenced in a study of identical twins. TCRdb ran MiXCR on the 5' RACE reads and lists one entry per CDR3 protein. The sample shows about 240,000 distinct CDR3 sequences, 12% of them seen only once. The same data also went into a second study, on yellow fever vaccine responses in identical twins.

The specimen was memory (CD45RO+) T cells sorted from blood. The origin of the receptors is a woman aged 18-29 years in good health.

The CDR3 bases are TGTGCCACCAGTGTCGGACAGAACCCCTACGAGCAGTACTTC. Protein product: CATSVGQNPYEQYF. This chain joins TRBV24-1 and TRBJ2-7, with a possible D match to TRBD1 (6 bases). Per germline, CDR1 KGHDR and CDR2 SFDVKD. V was clipped by 5 bases and J by 2 bases, with 12 bases between them. The CDR3 extends over 14 amino acids.

V and J are TRBV27 and TRBJ2-1; D remains ambiguous. Trimming pared 1 base from V and 4 bases from J, leaving 8 bases between. The length of the CDR3 is 14 residues. Germline CDR1 reads MNHEY; CDR2 reads SMNVEV (reference sequence). For the CDR3, the DNA is TGTGCCAGCAGTTTATTAGGAAATTACAATGAGCAGTTCTTC. Its protein is CASSLLGNYNEQFF.

The chain uses TRBV7-2 and TRBJ2-1; perhaps D is TRBD1 or TRBD2 (5 bases each). There are 16 residues in the CDR3. Germline CDR1 reads SGHTA; CDR2 reads FQGNSA. Between the trimmed V and J ends, which lost 6 bases and 6 bases, there was a span of 21 bases. CDR3 sequence: CASRIGAAQAFNEQFF. The DNA of the CDR3 is TGTGCCAGCAGGATCGGGGCGGCCCAGGCTTTCAATGAGCAGTTCTTC.

This clonotype was recorded many times. The chain uses TRBV7-3 and TRBJ1-6; TRBD1 agrees at 7 bases. This CDR3 comprises 14 residues. Germline lookup yields CDR1 SGHTA and CDR2 FQGTGA. V dropped 3 bases and J dropped 9; count of bases not matched to a gene: 5. CDR3: CASSLTGFGSPLHF. In DNA, the CDR3 is TGTGCCAGCAGCTTGACAGGGTTTGGTTCACCCCTCCACTTT.

This clonotype was found many times. The chain has TRBV12-3 or TRBV12-4 and TRBJ1-4, with D unclear. The ends were cut back, 6 bases at V and 5 bases at J, with 10 bases in the middle. The CDR3 spans 13 residues. Written as DNA, the CDR3 is TGTGCCAGCAGCTTTCAGGCGAATGAAAAACTGTTTTTT. It is translated as CASSFQANEKLFF.

V and J are TRBV12-3 or TRBV12-4 and TRBJ2-2, with TRBD1 as a possible D gene (5 bases). Trimming shortened V by 0 bases and J by 9 bases, and 14 bases separated the two germline ends. This CDR3 region has 15 residues. CDR3 protein: CASSLADNPPRELFF. CDR3 DNA sequence: TGTGCCAGCAGTTTAGCGGACAATCCCCCCCGGGAGCTGTTTTTT.

This chain joins TRBV9 and TRBJ1-2; possible D gene TRBD1, 5 bases. The V gene lost 5 bases and the J gene lost 1 base, with 15 bases spanning the gap. This CDR3 spans 15 amino acids. Germline V gene data show CDR1 as SGDLS and CDR2 as YYNGEE. In DNA, the CDR3 is TGTGCCAGCAGGGGGAGGGGATTAGTTAACTATGGCTACACCTTC. This encodes CASRGRGLVNYGYTF.

The sample holds many counts of this clonotype. The junction departs from germline at one end; a sequencing error may be responsible. The V and J genes are TRBV11-2 and TRBJ2-1, with D possibly being TRBD2 (6 bases). The CDR3 consists of 11 residues. Germline V gene data show CDR1 as SGHAT and CDR2 as FQNNGV. CDR3 amino acids: CASSLRKTRIF. The CDR3 region has the DNA TGTGCCAGCAGCTTAAGGAAGACTAGGATCTTC.

V gene TRBV18 combines with J gene TRBJ2-3; D uncertain. The CDR3 runs to 15 residues. The V gene lost 5 bases and the J gene lost 6 bases, with 18 bases spanning the gap. Per germline, CDR1 KGHSH and CDR2 LQKENI. This chain's CDR3 is CASSVSLPTLDTQYF. In DNA form, the CDR3 reads TGTGCCAGCTCAGTATCCCTCCCGACCCTCGATACGCAGTATTTT. The full variable domain, its missing parts supplied by reference TRBV18 and TRBJ2-3, is NAGVMQNPRHLVRRRGQEARLRCSPMKGHSHVYWYRQLPEEGLKFMVYLQKENIIDESGMPKERFSAEFPKEGPSILRIQQVVRGDSAAYFCASSVSLPTLDTQYFGPGTRLTVL.

J is TRBJ2-3 and V is TRBV4-2; D may correspond to TRBD1 or TRBD2 (5 bases each). The CDR3 is 15 residues long. The germline V gene encodes CDR1 LGHNA and CDR2 YNFKEQ. V was pared by 0 bases and J by 5 bases, with 12 bases between. CDR3 residues: CASSQDPYGGDTQYF. CDR3 DNA sequence: TGTGCCAGCAGCCAAGATCCCTATGGGGGAGATACGCAGTATTTT.

This clonotype was detected ten times or more. The V and J genes are TRBV3-1 and TRBJ2-1; tentatively, D is TRBD2 (5 bases). With 1 base removed from V and 10 bases from J, the gap between germline ends came to 11 bases. The CDR3 contains 13 residues. Germline V gene sequence: CDR1 LGHDT, CDR2 YNNKEL (reference sequence). In DNA form, the CDR3 reads TGTGCCAGCAGCCAAGGTGTCCGACTAGAGCAGTTCTTC. This codes for CASSQGVRLEQFF.

The chain carries TRBV20-1 and TRBJ2-7; TRBD2 aligns across 13 bases. There are 16 residues in the CDR3. V dropped 4 bases and J dropped 4; count of bases not matched to a gene: 10. CDR1 and CDR2 from the germline V gene are DFQATT and SNEGSKA (reference sequence). The CDR3 reads CSAIGLAGARAYEQYF. Written as DNA, the CDR3 is TGCAGTGCTATAGGACTAGCGGGAGCTCGCGCTTACGAGCAGTACTTC.

The V gene is TRBV4-3, the J gene TRBJ2-3; 11 bases are shared with TRBD2. Germline values: CDR1 LGHNA, CDR2 YSLEER. CDR3 length equals 19 residues. The trim removed 4 bases at V and 0 bases at J, leaving 12 bases unmatched. The CDR3 protein is CASSPDGLAGGPSTDTQYF. The CDR3 nucleotides are TGCGCCAGCAGCCCCGATGGATTAGCGGGAGGGCCAAGCACAGATACGCAGTATTTT.

This clonotype was counted between two and nine times. V gene TRBV7-2 combines with J gene TRBJ2-5; weak D call: TRBD1 (6 bases). The CDR3 runs 15 residues. The V and J ends lost 0 bases and 2 bases respectively, with 10 bases between them. Germline assignment: CDR1 SGHTA and CDR2 FQGNSA. CDR3 DNA sequence: TGTGCCAGCAGCTTAGCGGGGGCGGCGCAAGAGACCCAGTACTTC. Its translation is CASSLAGAAQETQYF. The variable domain in full, completed from reference TRBV7-2 and TRBJ2-5, reads GAGVSQSPSNKVTEKGKDVELRCDPISGHTALYWYRQSLGQGLEFLIYFQGNSAPDKSGLPSDRFSAERTGGSVSTLTIQRTQQEDSAVYLCASSLAGAAQETQYFGPGTRLLVL.

Ten or more counts support this clonotype. The chain links TRBV29-1 to TRBJ2-1; 9 bases map to TRBD2. Losses at the gene ends were 7 bases for V and 7 bases for J; bases not matched to a gene: 11. The V gene's germline CDR1 is SQVTM and CDR2 ANQGSEA. The CDR3 totals 14 residues. CDR3 sequence: CSAQRGLAGNEQFF. The CDR3 region has the DNA TGCAGCGCCCAAAGAGGGCTAGCGGGGAATGAGCAGTTCTTC.

V usage is TRBV11-3 and J usage is TRBJ1-6, with D unclear. The length of the CDR3 is 13 residues. Trimming took off 5 bases at V and 10 bases at J, with 12 bases between the two ends. The germline gives CDR1 SGHNT, CDR2 YENEEA. The CDR3 nucleotides are TGTGCCAGCAGCCGAACCCAAGGCTCACCCCTCCACTTT. Protein sequence: CASSRTQGSPLHF.

There are a few counts of this clonotype. The chain is built from TRBV20-1 and TRBJ2-3, with TRBD2 matching over 12 bases. Unmatched junction bases numbered 7, after V lost 4 bases and J lost 2 bases. The CDR3 is 16 amino acids. Germline lookup yields CDR1 DFQATT and CDR2 SNEGSKA (reference sequence). Written as DNA, the CDR3 is TGCAGTGCTACCGTACTAGCGGGGGGTCTCACAGATACGCAGTATTTT. Translation gives CSATVLAGGLTDTQYF.